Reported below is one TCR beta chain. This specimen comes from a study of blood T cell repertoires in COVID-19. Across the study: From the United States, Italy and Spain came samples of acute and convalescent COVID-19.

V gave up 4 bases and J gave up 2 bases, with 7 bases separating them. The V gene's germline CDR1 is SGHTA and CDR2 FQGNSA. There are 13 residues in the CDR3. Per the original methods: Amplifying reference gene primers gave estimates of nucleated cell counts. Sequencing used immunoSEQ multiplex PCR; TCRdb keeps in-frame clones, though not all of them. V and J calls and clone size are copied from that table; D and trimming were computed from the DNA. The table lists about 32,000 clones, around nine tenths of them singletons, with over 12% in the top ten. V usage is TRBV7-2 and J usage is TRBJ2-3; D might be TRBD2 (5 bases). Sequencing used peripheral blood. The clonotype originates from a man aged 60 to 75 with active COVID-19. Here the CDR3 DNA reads TGTGCCAGCAGCTCGCGGGCCACAGATACGCAGTATTTT. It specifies CASSSRATDTQYF.